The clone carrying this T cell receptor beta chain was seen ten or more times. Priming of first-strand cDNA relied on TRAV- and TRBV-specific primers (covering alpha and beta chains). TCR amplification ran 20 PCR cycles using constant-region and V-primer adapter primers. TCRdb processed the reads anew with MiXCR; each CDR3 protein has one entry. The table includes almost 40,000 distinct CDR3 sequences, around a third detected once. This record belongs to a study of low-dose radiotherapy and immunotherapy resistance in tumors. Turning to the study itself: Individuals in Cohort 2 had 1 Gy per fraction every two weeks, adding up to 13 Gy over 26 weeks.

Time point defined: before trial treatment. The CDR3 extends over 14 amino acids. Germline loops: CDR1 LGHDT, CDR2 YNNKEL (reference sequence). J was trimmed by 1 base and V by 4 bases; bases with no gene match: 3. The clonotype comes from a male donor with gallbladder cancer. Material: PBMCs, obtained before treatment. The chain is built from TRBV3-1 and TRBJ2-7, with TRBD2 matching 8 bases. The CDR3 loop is CASSRASGSYEQYF. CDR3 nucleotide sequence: TGTGCCAGCAGCCGGGCTAGCGGGTCCTACGAGCAGTACTTC.